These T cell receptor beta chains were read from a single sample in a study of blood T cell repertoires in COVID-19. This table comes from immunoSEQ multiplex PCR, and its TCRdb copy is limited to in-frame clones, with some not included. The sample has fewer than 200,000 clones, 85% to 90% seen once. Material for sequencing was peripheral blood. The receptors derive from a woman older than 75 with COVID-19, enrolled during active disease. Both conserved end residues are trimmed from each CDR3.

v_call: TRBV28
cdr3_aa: ASSLTGQGSTDTQY

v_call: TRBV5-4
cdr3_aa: ASSLGGRSGPRSIYGYT

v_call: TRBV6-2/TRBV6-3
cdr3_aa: ASSYTGLSYEQY

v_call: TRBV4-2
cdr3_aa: ASSQGAGTAISGNTIY

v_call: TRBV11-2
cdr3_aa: ASSQTGVYEQY

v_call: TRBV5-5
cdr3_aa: ASSPTTNQPQH

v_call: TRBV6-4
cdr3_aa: ASSEGTSTDTQY

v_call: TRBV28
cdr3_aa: ASSLPRGSSYNSPLH

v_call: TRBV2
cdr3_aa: ASSVQGAPGNTIY

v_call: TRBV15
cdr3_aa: ATSWGGTGGTEAF

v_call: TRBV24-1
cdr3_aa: ATSDPSGGNQPQH

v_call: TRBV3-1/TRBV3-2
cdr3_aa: ASSQTDGTGNTIY

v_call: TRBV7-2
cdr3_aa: ASSLATARSGNTIY

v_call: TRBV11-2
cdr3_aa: ASSPGEETQY

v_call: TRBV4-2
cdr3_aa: ASSTVDLYNEQF

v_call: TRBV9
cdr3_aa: ASSVDTPRDEQF

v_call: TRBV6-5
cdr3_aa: ASRGTSGPSDEQF

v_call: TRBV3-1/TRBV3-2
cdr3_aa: ASSLGQGVYQETQY

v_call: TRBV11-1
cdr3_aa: ASSLVRKTEAF

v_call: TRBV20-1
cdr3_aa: SALLTGELF

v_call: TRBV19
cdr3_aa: ASSVTGSTEAF

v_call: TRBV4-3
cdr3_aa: ASSQGVGQGSEQY

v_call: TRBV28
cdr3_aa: ASSFRGGGANSPLH

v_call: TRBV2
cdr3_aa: ASSPSGNGYNEQF

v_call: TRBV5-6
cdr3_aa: ASSLSVLAGAFYNEQF

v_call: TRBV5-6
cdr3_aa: ASSLFRDRGSSNQPQH

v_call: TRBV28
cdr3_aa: ASRSAQGNYGYT

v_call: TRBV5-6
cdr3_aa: ASSFAVTEAF

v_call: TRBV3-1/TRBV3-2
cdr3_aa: ASSPGEQGTEAF

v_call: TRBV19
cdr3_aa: ASSPRQGGFRDNQPQH

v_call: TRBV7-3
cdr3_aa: ASSSYRDSTQY

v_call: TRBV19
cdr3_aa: ASRRQGNTGELF

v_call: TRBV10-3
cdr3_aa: AISDASGGSPLH

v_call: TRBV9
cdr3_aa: ASSESAGAQY

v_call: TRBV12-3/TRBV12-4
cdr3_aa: ASSFRPGTEQY

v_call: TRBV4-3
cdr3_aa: ASSAASSYNSPLH

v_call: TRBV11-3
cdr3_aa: ASSLGGTDTQY

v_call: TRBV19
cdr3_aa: ASGGPSRAGANVLT

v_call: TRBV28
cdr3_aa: ASSPRAGINEQF

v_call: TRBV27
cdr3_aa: ASSPIDSYSPLH

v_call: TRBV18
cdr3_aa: ASSPTTGVDQPQH

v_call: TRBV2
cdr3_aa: ASSKQGFGEKLF